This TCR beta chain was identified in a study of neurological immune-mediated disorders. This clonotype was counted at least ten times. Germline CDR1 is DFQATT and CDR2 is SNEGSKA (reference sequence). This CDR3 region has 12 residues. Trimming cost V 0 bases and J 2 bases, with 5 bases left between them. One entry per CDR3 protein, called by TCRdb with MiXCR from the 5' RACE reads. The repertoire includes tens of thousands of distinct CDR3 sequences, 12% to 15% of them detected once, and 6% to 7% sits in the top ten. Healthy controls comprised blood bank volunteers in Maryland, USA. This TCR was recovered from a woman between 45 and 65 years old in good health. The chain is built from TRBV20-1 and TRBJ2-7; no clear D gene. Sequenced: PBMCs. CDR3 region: CSARDTAYEQYF. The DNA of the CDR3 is TGCAGTGCTAGAGACACTGCCTACGAGCAGTACTTC.